These 32 T cell receptor beta chains share one sample of origin, sequenced in a study of cytomegalovirus exposure and HLA in healthy donors. Produced via immunoSEQ multiplex PCR; TCRdb's table is partial and in-frame only. This sample yields about 330,000 clones, of which 75% to 90% are seen a single time; approximately 0.84% belongs to the top ten. What was sequenced was PBMCs. These receptors all come from a woman under 30 in good health and CMV-seronegative.

In its sample, this clone was seen once. The rearrangement links TRBV5-4 to TRBJ2-7, with 12 bases that match TRBD2. Trimming cost V 0 bases and J 7 bases; bases outside gene matches: 5. The CDR3 runs to 15 residues. The germline gives CDR1 SGHNT, CDR2 YYREEE (reference sequence). The CDR3 sequence is CASSLGLAGVGEQYF. The DNA of the CDR3 is TGTGCCAGCAGCTTGGGACTAGCGGGAGTGGGGGAGCAGTACTTC.

This clone has only a few counts. This rearrangement joins TRBV2 to TRBJ1-2; no firm D call. Germline CDR1 is SNHLY and CDR2 is FYNNEI. The CDR3 is made up of 15 amino acids. V lost 6 bases and J lost 8, with 22 bases in between. CDR3 region: CASSPPGSVASGYTF. CDR3 DNA sequence: TGTGCCAGCAGCCCCCCTGGGAGTGTAGCGTCCGGCTACACCTTC.

The rearrangement links TRBV6-6 to TRBJ2-1; 7 bases match TRBD1. V dropped 7 bases and J dropped 4; count of bases not matched to a gene: 4. Per germline, CDR1 MNHNY and CDR2 SVGAGI (reference sequence). The length of the CDR3 is 13 residues. CDR3 nucleotide sequence: TGTGCCAGCATTGGACAGGTGTACAATGAGCAGTTCTTC. Translating gives CASIGQVYNEQFF.

The rearrangement uses TRBV7-9 and TRBJ2-1; 8 bases line up with TRBD2. Germline CDR1 and CDR2: SEHNR and FQNEAQ (reference sequence). There are 14 residues in the CDR3. The V and J ends lost 4 bases and 10 bases, in that order; junction bases with no gene match: 9. The CDR3 DNA sequence: TGTGCCAGCAGCTCGTCCGGACTAGCAAGCGAGCAGTTCTTC. Translating it yields CASSSSGLASEQFF. The entire variable domain, with the rest obtained from reference TRBV7-9 and TRBJ2-1, is as follows: DTGVSQNPRHKITKRGQNVTFRCDPISEHNRLYWYRQTLGQGPEFLTYFQNEAQLEKSRLLSDRFSAERPKGSFSTLEIQRTEQGDSAMYLCASSSSGLASEQFFGPGTRLTVL.

The chain combines TRBV4-2 with TRBJ2-7; 10 bases map to TRBD1. Germline V lookup: CDR1 LGHNA, CDR2 YNFKEQ. The CDR3 covers 15 residues. V lost 1 base, J lost 4 bases, and 4 bases stayed unmatched. The CDR3 nucleotides read TGTGCCAGCAGCCAAGTCGGGACAGGGGAGTACGAGCAGTACTTC. Amino acids: CASSQVGTGEYEQYF.

Turning to this clone: The sample holds other DNA sequences that translate to the same CDR3. This sequence joins TRBV18 and TRBJ1-2; TRBD1 agrees at 7 bases. The CDR3 loop spans 12 amino acids. After removal of 3 bases from V and 8 bases from J, the junction contained 3 bases not matched to a gene. Germline lookup yields CDR1 KGHSH and CDR2 LQKENI. This chain's CDR3 is CASSPDRDGYTF. For the CDR3, the DNA is TGTGCCAGCTCACCTGACAGGGACGGCTACACCTTC.

The genes are TRBV4-1 and TRBJ2-5, with D hard to call. The CDR3 is made up of 15 amino acids. Germline V CDR1 and CDR2: MGHRA, YSYEKL. Trimming cost V 0 bases and J 7 bases, with 15 bases left between them. The CDR3 reads CASSQDPSGLGTQYF. CDR3 in DNA: TGCGCCAGCAGCCAAGATCCCTCGGGTCTGGGGACCCAGTACTTC.

The CDR3 spells CASGGRGSQETQYF. The CDR3, as DNA: TGTGCCAGCGGGGGCAGGGGGAGTCAAGAGACCCAGTACTTC. V usage is TRBV11-2 and J usage is TRBJ2-5, with TRBD1 matching 7 bases. J gave up 2 bases and V 8 bases, and 8 bases lay outside the gene matches. CDR1 and CDR2 from the germline V gene are SGHAT and FQNNGV. This CDR3 comprises 14 residues.

In this sample, this clone turned up once. CDR3 DNA: TGTGCCAGCGAGGGACTAGCGGGAGGTGTGACGAGCGAGCAGTACTTC. This encodes CASEGLAGGVTSEQYF. This rearrangement joins TRBV25-1 to TRBJ2-7; TRBD2 aligns across 15 bases. Germline V CDR1 and CDR2: MGHDK, SYGVNS. This CDR3 region has 16 residues. V gave up 8 bases and J gave up 6 bases; unmatched junction bases: 11.

V is TRBV27 and J is TRBJ2-7; D gene uncertain. The CDR3 extends over 15 amino acids. Germline V gene lookup returns CDR1 MNHEY and CDR2 SMNVEV (reference sequence). The V and J ends lost 5 bases and 6 bases respectively, with 20 bases between them. The CDR3 sequence is CASSLGSRLLAEQYF. CDR3 DNA: TGTGCCAGCAGTCTTGGATCCCGTCTTTTAGCCGAGCAGTACTTC.

This sequence joins TRBV2 and TRBJ2-7; the D gene is possibly TRBD1 (5 bases). Trimming pared 6 bases from V and 0 bases from J, leaving 9 bases between. The CDR3 consists of 13 residues. Germline loops: CDR1 SNHLY, CDR2 FYNNEI. The DNA of the CDR3 is TGTGCCAGCAGCCCGGACAACTCCTACGAGCAGTACTTC. Translated, it gives CASSPDNSYEQYF.

The chain links TRBV5-1 to TRBJ2-7, with D unclear. The CDR3 extends over 13 amino acids. Per germline, CDR1 SGHRS and CDR2 YFSETQ. Trimming removed 2 bases from V and 3 bases from J, with 9 bases in between. CDR3 in amino acids: CASSLSENYEQYF. Here the CDR3 DNA reads TGCGCCAGCAGCTTAAGCGAGAACTACGAGCAGTACTTC.

The rearrangement links TRBV7-3 to TRBJ2-7, with 10 bases identical to TRBD2. Germline assignment: CDR1 SGHTA and CDR2 FQGTGA. The V segment lost 5 bases and the J segment 5 bases; nucleotides outside the gene matches: 18. The CDR3 covers 18 residues. CDR3 sequence (DNA): TGTGCCAGCAGCCCAACGGGTAATACGGGGACTAGCGTGCACGAGCAGTACTTC. It yields the protein CASSPTGNTGTSVHEQYF.

This chain connects TRBV2 to TRBJ2-7; 7 nucleotides match TRBD1. J gave up 2 bases and V 5 bases, and 12 bases lay outside the gene matches. The germline V gene has CDR1 SNHLY and CDR2 FYNNEI. CDR3 length: 16 residues. CDR3 sequence: CASSRSGQQMTYEQYF. The CDR3 DNA reads TGTGCCAGCAGTCGCTCGGGACAGCAGATGACCTACGAGCAGTACTTC.

V usage is TRBV2 and J usage is TRBJ2-7; 7 bases match TRBD1. Germline lookup yields CDR1 SNHLY and CDR2 FYNNEI. Trimming took 10 bases from V and 5 from J; bases not matched to a gene: 11. CDR3 length equals 13 residues. The CDR3 DNA reads TGTGCCACCAAGGGGGCTAGCTTTGACGAGCAGTACTTC. Its translation: CATKGASFDEQYF.

The J gene is TRBJ2-5, the V gene TRBV13; 12 bases are shared with TRBD2. Germline CDR1 PRHDT, CDR2 FYEKMQ (reference sequence). Unmatched junction bases numbered 11, after V lost 5 bases and J lost 4 bases. The CDR3 is 17 residues long. The CDR3 nucleotides read TGTGCCAGCAGCAGACTAGCGGGAGTCCGCGACGGAGAGACCCAGTACTTC. Translated: CASSRLAGVRDGETQYF.

V usage is TRBV7-9 and J usage is TRBJ2-3; TRBD1 aligns across 8 bases. Germline trimming cut 1 base from V and 5 bases from J; bases unmatched to any gene: 5. In germline, CDR1 is SEHNR, CDR2 FQNEAQ (reference sequence). This CDR3 is built from 15 residues. The CDR3 DNA is TGTGCCAGCAGCTTAGGGGCAGGGGGCCTAGATACGCAGTATTTT. Translated, it gives CASSLGAGGLDTQYF.

CDR3 DNA: TGTGCCAGCAGCTTGTCCCCAGGTTACTACGAGCAGTACTTC. This sequence encodes CASSLSPGYYEQYF. The genes are TRBV5-8 and TRBJ2-7; no definite D call. The CDR3 length is 14 residues. Per germline, CDR1 SGHTS and CDR2 YDEGEE. V gave up 1 base and J gave up 3 bases, with 11 bases separating them.

Only a few counts were recorded for this clone. This chain uses TRBV9 with TRBJ1-1, with 8 bases identical to TRBD1. Germline loops: CDR1 SGDLS, CDR2 YYNGEE. Trimming removed 0 bases from V and 1 base from J; junction bases left unmatched: 2. CDR3 size: 15 residues. The CDR3 DNA follows: TGTGCCAGCAGCGTAGGAGGGACAGGGAACACTGAAGCTTTCTTT. Its protein product is CASSVGGTGNTEAFF.

The J gene is TRBJ1-2, the V gene TRBV7-9, with a possible D match to TRBD1 (5 bases). Trimming removed 5 bases from V and 2 bases from J, with 15 bases in between. This CDR3 region has 15 residues. Germline values: CDR1 SEHNR, CDR2 FQNEAQ (reference sequence). The CDR3 sequence is CASSGETALNYGYTF. DNA for the CDR3: TGTGCCAGCAGCGGCGAGACAGCTCTAAACTATGGCTACACCTTC.

This CDR3 reads CASSVEGGRITPDGYTF. In nucleotides, the CDR3 is TGTGCCAGCAGCGTAGAAGGAGGGCGGATTACCCCGGATGGCTACACCTTC. The chain is built from TRBV9 and TRBJ1-2, with D uncertain. Germline CDR1 reads SGDLS; CDR2 reads YYNGEE. The ends were cut back, 0 bases at V and 6 bases at J, with 21 bases in the middle. There are 17 residues in the CDR3.

V usage is TRBV4-2 and J usage is TRBJ2-7; 14 bases are shared with TRBD2. The CDR3 contains 15 residues. V lost 5 bases and J lost 2; bases outside the gene matches: 2. Germline lookup yields CDR1 LGHNA and CDR2 YNFKEQ. CDR3 coding DNA: TGTGCCAGCAGCGGACTAGCGGGAGGACCCTACGAGCAGTACTTC. Translated: CASSGLAGGPYEQYF.

V gene TRBV28 combines with J gene TRBJ1-5; D unclear. Germline V gene sequence: CDR1 MDHEN, CDR2 SYDVKM. V was trimmed by 5 bases and J by 0 bases, leaving 14 bases between them. CDR3 length: 16 residues. The CDR3 nucleotides read TGTGCCAGCAGTCTACCGGAGGGCATTAGCAATCAGCCCCAGCATTTT. Its protein is CASSLPEGISNQPQHF.

The chain links TRBV7-9 to TRBJ2-7, with 8 bases identical to TRBD1. Trimming cost V 5 bases and J 5 bases; bases outside gene matches: 8. This CDR3 is built from 14 residues. Germline CDR1 SEHNR, CDR2 FQNEAQ (reference sequence). CDR3 DNA sequence: TGTGCCAGCAGCGTCACAGGGGGGAGCGACGAGCAGTACTTC. This translates into CASSVTGGSDEQYF. Complete variable domain (other parts from reference TRBV7-9 and TRBJ2-7): DTGVSQNPRHKITKRGQNVTFRCDPISEHNRLYWYRQTLGQGPEFLTYFQNEAQLEKSRLLSDRFSAERPKGSFSTLEIQRTEQGDSAMYLCASSVTGGSDEQYFGPGTRLTVT.

This chain joins TRBV4-3 and TRBJ2-7, with D possibly being TRBD2 (5 bases). V was cut by 0 bases and J by 1 base, with 13 bases left in between. This CDR3 has 16 amino acids. The germline gives CDR1 LGHNA, CDR2 YSLEER. The CDR3 loop reads CASSQDWTSGSYEQYF. In DNA, the CDR3 is TGCGCCAGCAGCCAAGATTGGACGAGCGGATCCTACGAGCAGTACTTC.

V and J are TRBV6-5 and TRBJ2-7, with 8 bases that match TRBD1. The CDR3 has 15 residues. J gave up 2 bases and V 9 bases, and 12 bases lay outside the gene matches. Germline-derived CDR1 and CDR2 are MNHEY and SVGAGI. CDR3 in amino acids: CASRPEQGVPYEQYF. For the CDR3, the DNA is TGTGCCAGTAGACCGGAACAGGGGGTCCCCTACGAGCAGTACTTC.

This clone has only one observation. This chain uses TRBV4-2 with TRBJ2-5, with 8 positions matching TRBD2. V gave up 5 bases and J gave up 0 bases; unmatched junction bases: 8. Germline CDR1 LGHNA, CDR2 YNFKEQ. The length of the CDR3 is 16 residues. CDR3 loop: CASSETYGGDQETQYF. CDR3 nucleotide sequence: TGTGCCAGCAGCGAAACTTACGGGGGGGACCAAGAGACCCAGTACTTC.

V gene TRBV4-3 combines with J gene TRBJ2-5; possible D gene TRBD1, 6 bases. V lost 0 bases and J lost 2, with 10 bases in between. This CDR3 has 15 amino acids. Germline V gene sequence: CDR1 LGHNA, CDR2 YSLEER. The CDR3 reads CASSQDYRAQETQYF. DNA of the CDR3: TGCGCCAGCAGCCAAGATTACAGGGCTCAAGAGACCCAGTACTTC.

In nucleotides, the CDR3 is TGTGCCAGCAGACCATATGGCGAGGGTGGAGACAGGCCTTATGGCTACACCTTC. Amino acids: CASRPYGEGGDRPYGYTF. The chain uses TRBV11-2 and TRBJ1-2; tentative D call: TRBD1 (6 bases). Germline V lookup: CDR1 SGHAT, CDR2 FQNNGV. Trimming removed 6 bases from V and 5 bases from J, with 28 bases in between. The CDR3 consists of 18 residues. The whole variable domain, remainder taken from reference TRBV11-2 and TRBJ1-2, is EAGVAQSPRYKIIEKRQSVAFWCNPISGHATLYWYQQILGQGPKLLIQFQNNGVVDDSQLPKDRFSAERLKGVDSTLKIQPAKLEDSAVYLCASRPYGEGGDRPYGYTFGSGTRLTVV.

The chain has TRBV12-5 and TRBJ1-5, with D unclear. The germline V gene has CDR1 LGHNT and CDR2 FRNRAP. CDR3 length equals 14 residues. V was pared by 0 bases and J by 1 base, with 4 bases between. Here the CDR3 DNA reads TGTGCTAGTGGTTTGGTCGGGAGCAATCAGCCCCAGCATTTT. Amino acid sequence: CASGLVGSNQPQHF.

The chain links TRBV5-1 to TRBJ2-1, with 9 bases that match TRBD2. The V gene's germline CDR1 is SGHRS and CDR2 YFSETQ. The length of the CDR3 is 14 residues. J was trimmed by 13 bases and V by 4 bases; bases with no gene match: 12. CDR3 loop: CASSETGGGRAQFF. The CDR3 nucleotides read TGCGCCAGCAGCGAAACGGGGGGCGGGAGGGCCCAGTTCTTC.

This sequence joins TRBV9 and TRBJ2-1; D unresolved. The V gene lost 5 bases and the J gene lost 4 bases, with 16 bases spanning the gap. CDR1 is SGDLS and CDR2 is YYNGEE in the germline V gene. This CDR3 is 15 amino acids long. CDR3 sequence (DNA): TGTGCCAGCAGTGCCCCGTCCGCGGTTTACAATGAGCAGTTCTTC. The encoded protein is CASSAPSAVYNEQFF.